Described below is a single TCR beta chain sequence and its context. Using immunoSEQ multiplex PCR, the repertoire was profiled, and TCRdb retains in-frame clones only, with some absent. The data show roughly 40,000 clones, 65% to 85% seen once. The data are from a study of OX40 agonist ivuxolimab in advanced cancers. Autoimmune disease history or systemic immunosuppression meant exclusion. V was pared by 5 bases and J by 3 bases, with 9 bases of the junction left unmatched. The CDR3 is 15 amino acids. From germline, CDR1 is SEHNR and CDR2 FQNEAQ (reference sequence). V gene TRBV7-9 combines with J gene TRBJ2-7, with 8 bases lining up with TRBD2. This TCR derives from an adult with an advanced solid tumor such as melanoma, head and neck, liver or kidney cancer. This sample comprised CD4+ or CD8+ T cells sorted from blood, obtained in a trial of the OX40 agonist ivuxolimab. CDR3 sequence (DNA): TGTGCCAGCAGCCAGGCTGGTAGCGGGGTCTACGAGCAGTACTTC. It encodes CASSQAGSGVYEQYF.